These 10 T cell receptor beta chains were all obtained from the same sample, sequenced in a study of CD8 T cells in Susac syndrome (dated by TCRdb to between 2018 and 2021). Libraries were constructed by the immunoSEQ multiplex PCR assay. RNA was extracted using the RNeasy kit, and roughly 0.5 to 1 ug of the RNA was reverse transcribed with random hexamers. In TCRdb, the public reads were trimmed at Q25 with fastp and aligned with MiXCR, with productive beta chains retained. Each CDR3 protein gets just one entry, which takes the most common genes and DNA from the rows behind it. In this sample the table shows about 130,000 distinct CDR3 sequences, roughly 94% of which occur a single time. Of the sample, about 0.18% is held by the ten largest clones. Sequenced input: CD8+ T cells from PBMCs. The receptors come from a human donor with Susac syndrome.

V gene TRBV27 combines with J gene TRBJ2-1, with D perhaps matching TRBD2 (5 bases). This CDR3 spans 11 amino acids. The V and J ends lost 8 bases and 7 bases respectively, with 9 bases between them. Per the germline V gene, CDR1 is MNHEY and CDR2 is SMNVEV (reference sequence). The CDR3 loop reads CASCTGNEQFF. In nucleotides, the CDR3 is TGTGCCAGCTGCACGGGGAATGAGCAGTTCTTC.

V gene TRBV24-1 combines with J gene TRBJ1-5; D call uncertain. Germline V gives CDR1 KGHDR, CDR2 SFDVKD. The CDR3 is made up of 14 amino acids. V shed 0 bases and J shed 2 bases, with 4 bases lying between them. Here the CDR3 reads CATSDLGRNQPQHF. For the CDR3, the DNA is TGTGCCACCAGTGATTTGGGCCGCAATCAGCCCCAGCATTTT.

The chain couples TRBV12-3 or TRBV12-4 to TRBJ2-5; D is uncertain. The CDR3 has 14 amino acids. Trimming cost V 2 bases and J 5 bases, with 12 bases left between them. The CDR3 DNA follows: TGTGCCAGCAGTTTATCCAGGTCGGGCGAGACCCAGTACTTC. Its protein product is CASSLSRSGETQYF.

The chain combines TRBV24-1 with TRBJ2-2; D is ambiguous. CDR1 is KGHDR and CDR2 is SFDVKD in the germline V gene. The V and J ends lost 4 bases and 2 bases respectively, with 4 bases between them. The CDR3 is made up of 13 amino acids. CDR3 loop: CATSDRNTGELFF. CDR3 in DNA: TGTGCCACCAGTGACAGAAACACCGGGGAGCTGTTTTTT.

The J gene is TRBJ2-1, the V gene TRBV5-4; TRBD1 matches 11 bases. The CDR3 is 15 residues long. V lost 4 bases, J lost 5 bases, and 5 bases stayed unmatched. Germline V gene sequence: CDR1 SGHNT, CDR2 YYREEE (reference sequence). The CDR3 bases are TGTGCCAGCAGCCTGGGACAGGGGGAAGACAATGAGCAGTTCTTC. The encoded protein is CASSLGQGEDNEQFF.

The chain is built from TRBV2 and TRBJ1-1; maybe TRBD1 (6 bases). Between the trimmed V and J ends, which lost 8 bases and 8 bases, there was a span of 12 bases. Germline CDR1 SNHLY, CDR2 FYNNEI. The CDR3 is 11 residues long. The CDR3 spells CASPGQPEAFF. CDR3 coding DNA: TGTGCCAGCCCCGGACAGCCGGAAGCTTTCTTT.

This rearrangement joins TRBV4-2 to TRBJ2-5, with D tentatively TRBD1 (5 bases). Trimming removed 0 bases from V and 2 bases from J, with 7 bases in between. Germline V CDR1 and CDR2: LGHNA, YNFKEQ. The CDR3 has 14 amino acids. The CDR3 nucleotides read TGTGCCAGCAGCCAAGAGACAGAGCAAGAGACCCAGTACTTC. It specifies CASSQETEQETQYF.

The rearrangement uses TRBV12-3 or TRBV12-4 and TRBJ1-2; 7 nucleotides align to TRBD1. The CDR3 covers 15 residues. The J segment lost 1 base and the V segment lost 2 bases, leaving 4 bases of the junction unmatched. CDR3 amino acids: CASSLTGTDNYGYTF. The CDR3 DNA is TGTGCCAGCAGTTTAACGGGGACAGATAACTATGGCTACACCTTC.

This chain links TRBV28 with TRBJ2-3; D ambiguous. Germline V CDR1 and CDR2: MDHEN, SYDVKM. The CDR3 totals 11 residues. V was pared by 4 bases and J by 6 bases, with 5 bases between. CDR3 sequence: CASSSSDTQYF. Here the CDR3 DNA reads TGTGCCAGCAGTTCCTCGGATACGCAGTATTTT.

The chain uses TRBV20-1 and TRBJ2-2; TRBD1 matches at 7 bases. Germline CDR1 and CDR2: DFQATT and SNEGSKA (reference sequence). V gave up 3 bases and J gave up 5 bases; unmatched junction bases: 9. CDR3 length: 15 residues. Here the CDR3 reads CSASRGPRGTGELFF. The CDR3 region has the DNA TGCAGTGCTAGTAGGGGGCCTCGGGGAACCGGGGAGCTGTTTTTT.